This TCR beta chain was retrieved from a study of shared clonotypes between healthy human individuals. V shed 3 bases and J 4 bases; nucleotides not matched to a gene: 9. This CDR3 contains 15 residues. Looked up from germline, CDR1 is SGHRS and CDR2 is YFSETQ. General study findings and limits: Among the subsets, naive ones generally showed larger estimated richness than memory ones. Large depth notwithstanding, sorted-subset sequencing proved incomplete by rarefaction.

The data were produced by immunoSEQ multiplex PCR, yet TCRdb's version contains in-frame clones alone and is incomplete. The sample comprises approximately 1.1 million clones, more than 75% of which are singletons, and more than 0.45% rests with the top ten. The donors, all of them Caucasian adults, lived in Nashville, Tennessee. Researchers partitioned CD4+ cells into CD45RA+ naive and CD45RA-negative memory subsets. To note about this clone: No antigen is known for it.

The receptor comes from a man between 18 and 29 years old in good health. Some clones in this sample may be carry-over from other donors' samples. Sequenced sample: memory CD4+ T cells from PBMCs. Subset of the sample: CD45RA-negative fraction. The J gene is TRBJ1-2, the V gene TRBV5-1; 7 bases agree with TRBD1. The CDR3 reads CASSSDRVGVYGYTF. The DNA of the CDR3 is TGCGCCAGCAGCTCCGACAGGGTCGGGGTCTATGGCTACACCTTC. The full variable domain, its missing parts supplied by reference TRBV5-1 and TRBJ1-2, is KAGVTQTPRYLIKTRGQQVTLSCSPISGHRSVSWYQQTPGQGLQFLFEYFSETQRNKGNFPGRFSGRQFSNSRSEMNVSTLELGDSALYLCASSSDRVGVYGYTFGSGTRLTVV.